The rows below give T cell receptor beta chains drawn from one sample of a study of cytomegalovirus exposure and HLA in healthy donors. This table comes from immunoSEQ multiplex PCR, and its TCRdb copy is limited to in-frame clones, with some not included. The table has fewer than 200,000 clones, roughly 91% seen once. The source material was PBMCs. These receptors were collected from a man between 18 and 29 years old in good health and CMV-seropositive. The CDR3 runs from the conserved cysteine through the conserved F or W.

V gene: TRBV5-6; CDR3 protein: CASSLGQGRNEQFF
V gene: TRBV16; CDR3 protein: CASSGFMTGIRDGYTF
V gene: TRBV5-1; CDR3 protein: CASSSAGTEDGYTF
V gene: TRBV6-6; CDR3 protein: CASSTGGYEQFF
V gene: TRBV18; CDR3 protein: CASSRTGSSGPAYNEQFF
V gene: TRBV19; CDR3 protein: CASSISPWQGPKRLFF
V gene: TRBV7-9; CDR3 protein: CASTYSGKTYEQYF
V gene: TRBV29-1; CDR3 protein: CSVVATVQYF
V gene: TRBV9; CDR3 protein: CASSATAYLNEQFF
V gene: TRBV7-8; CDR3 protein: CASSLRTGTEETQYF
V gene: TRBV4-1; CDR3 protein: CASSRTTSGDPYEQYF
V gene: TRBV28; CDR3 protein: CASRETGGMTYEQYF
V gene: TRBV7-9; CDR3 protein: CASSWVAGANTGELFF
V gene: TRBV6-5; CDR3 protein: CASSYGAYNEQFF
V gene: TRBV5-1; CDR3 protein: CASHAGGPVKNIQYF
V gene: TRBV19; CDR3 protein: CASSKRGTTQMTQYF
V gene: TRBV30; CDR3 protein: CAWSTGTYLDQPQHF
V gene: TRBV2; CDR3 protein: CASSDDRGHYGYTF
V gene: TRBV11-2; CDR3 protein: CASSFPYGSGDEQYF
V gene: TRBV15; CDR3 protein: CATKSSGTGTTGELFF
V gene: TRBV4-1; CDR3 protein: CASSQSQLAGDTQYF
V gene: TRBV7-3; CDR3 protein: CASSLSGRTGELFF
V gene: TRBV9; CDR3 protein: CASSVTSGSVYEQYF
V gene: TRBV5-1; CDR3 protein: CASSLAEGAGNEQFF
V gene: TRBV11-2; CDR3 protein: CASSLSREWPYF
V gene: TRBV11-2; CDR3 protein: CASSPSVASGRSYEQYF
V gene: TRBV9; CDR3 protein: CASSPRGEGLTDTQYF
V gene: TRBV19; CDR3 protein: CASSSVHGTSDEQYF
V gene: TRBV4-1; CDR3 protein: CASSFSPDSANTGELFF